What follows are 20 T cell receptor beta chains derived from one specimen sequenced in a study of cytomegalovirus exposure and HLA in healthy donors. PCR was performed using 60 Vbeta and 13 Jbeta primers. The table came from immunoSEQ multiplex PCR; TCRdb's copy has only in-frame clones and leaves some out. The sample yields 160,000 or so clones, roughly 80% seen once. Sequencing was carried out using PBMCs. These receptors all come from a male donor in good health and CMV-seropositive.

The chain joins TRBV11-2 to TRBJ1-3, with unresolved D. Per germline, CDR1 SGHAT and CDR2 FQNNGV. Trimming cost V 6 bases and J 4 bases, with 10 bases left between them. This CDR3 is built from 13 residues. Written as DNA, the CDR3 is TGTGCCAGCAGACCCGGCGGAGGAAACACCATATATTTT. Translated: CASRPGGGNTIYF.

The CDR3 coding sequence is TGTGCCACCAGCAGAGGGCAGGACAATCAGCCCCAGCATTTT. As protein: CATSRGQDNQPQHF. The chain uses TRBV15 and TRBJ1-5; D is unresolved. The V end lost 1 base, the J end lost 3 bases, and 7 bases lay between the germline ends. The CDR3 consists of 14 residues. Germline loops: CDR1 LNHNV, CDR2 YYDKDF (reference sequence). Together with reference TRBV15 and TRBJ1-5, the CDR3 gives the full variable domain: DAMVIQNPRYQVTQFGKPVTLSCSQTLNHNVMYWYQQKSSQAPKLLFHYYDKDFNNEADTPDNFQSRRPNTSFCFLDIRSPGLGDTAMYLCATSRGQDNQPQHFGDGTRLSIL.

The chain carries TRBV6-5 and TRBJ1-1; D perhaps matches TRBD1 (5 bases). V was clipped by 2 bases and J by 3 bases, with 13 bases between them. Germline loops: CDR1 MNHEY, CDR2 SVGAGI. The CDR3 has 15 amino acids. The chain's CDR3 is CASSYRGRSDTEAFF. CDR3 DNA sequence: TGTGCCAGCAGTTACCGGGGGAGGTCAGACACTGAAGCTTTCTTT.

The rearrangement links TRBV7-7 to TRBJ2-7, with 9 bases fitting TRBD1. This CDR3 is built from 14 residues. V lost 9 bases, J lost 2 bases, and 8 bases stayed unmatched. Germline CDR1 is SSHAT and CDR2 is FNYEAQ (reference sequence). The CDR3 nucleotides read TGTGCCAGTAGTCCGGGACAGGGTCCCTACGAGCAGTACTTC. As protein: CASSPGQGPYEQYF.

The V and J genes are TRBV9 and TRBJ2-3, with 8 bases fitting TRBD2. Germline CDR1 SGDLS, CDR2 YYNGEE. The J segment lost 3 bases and the V segment lost 3 bases, leaving 6 bases of the junction unmatched. This CDR3 region has 15 residues. In DNA form, the CDR3 reads TGTGCCAGCAGCGCCCCCGGACTAGCTACAGATACGCAGTATTTT. This translates into CASSAPGLATDTQYF. The full variable domain, completed using reference TRBV9 and TRBJ2-3, is DSGVTQTPKHLITATGQRVTLRCSPRSGDLSVYWYQQSLDQGLQFLIQYYNGEERAKGNILERFSAQQFPDLHSELNLSSLELGDSALYFCASSAPGLATDTQYFGPGTRLTVL.

The V call is TRBV5-1, the J call TRBJ2-2, with a weak D call TRBD1 (6 bases). Germline CDR1 reads SGHRS; CDR2 reads YFSETQ. CDR3 length: 15 amino acids. Trimming took off 0 bases at V and 8 bases at J, with 14 bases between the two ends. The CDR3 DNA follows: TGCGCCAGCAGCTTGGCCGAAGGGACACGGGGGGAGCTGTTTTTT. Protein: CASSLAEGTRGELFF.

The chain employs TRBV28 and TRBJ2-7; TRBD1 matches 11 bases. Per the germline V gene, CDR1 is MDHEN and CDR2 is SYDVKM. The CDR3 runs 15 residues. V dropped 4 bases and J dropped 5; count of bases not matched to a gene: 7. CDR3 loop: CASSSGQGVLDEQYF. For the CDR3, the DNA is TGTGCCAGCAGTTCGGGACAGGGGGTTTTGGACGAGCAGTACTTC.

CDR3 sequence: CASSLSQGLGTLLDNEQFF. The CDR3 DNA reads TGTGCCAGCAGTTTATCACAGGGGCTCGGGACGCTATTAGACAATGAGCAGTTCTTC. This chain connects TRBV28 to TRBJ2-1, with 7 bases matching TRBD1. CDR1 is MDHEN, CDR2 SYDVKM, per germline. The J segment lost 5 bases and the V segment lost 1 base, leaving 17 bases of the junction unmatched. The length of the CDR3 is 19 residues.

This clone appeared once. This chain joins TRBV7-2 and TRBJ1-3; D gene unclear. The CDR3 has 17 amino acids. Per the germline V gene, CDR1 is SGHTA and CDR2 is FQGNSA. Trimming stripped 0 bases from V and 0 bases from J, with 12 bases between. The CDR3 region has the DNA TGTGCCAGCAGCTTAGCCGCGGGAGATCGCTCTGGAAACACCATATATTTT. It specifies CASSLAAGDRSGNTIYF.

The rearrangement uses TRBV5-1 and TRBJ2-2, with 8 bases identical to TRBD2. This CDR3 contains 14 residues. Unmatched junction bases numbered 6, after V lost 4 bases and J lost 7 bases. Per the germline V gene, CDR1 is SGHRS and CDR2 is YFSETQ. CDR3 nucleotides: TGCGCCAGCAGCCTCCACCTAGCGGGCGGGGAGCTGTTTTTT. It codes for CASSLHLAGGELFF.

The chain is built from TRBV18 and TRBJ1-1; TRBD1 matches 7 bases. Germline CDR1 and CDR2: KGHSH and LQKENI. This CDR3 has 12 residues. Trimming cost V 3 bases and J 8 bases; bases outside gene matches: 3. CDR3 in amino acids: CASSPLDREAFF. In DNA form, the CDR3 reads TGTGCCAGCTCACCTCTGGACAGGGAAGCTTTCTTT.

The V and J genes are TRBV4-1 and TRBJ2-7; tentative D call: TRBD1 (5 bases). Germline lookup yields CDR1 MGHRA and CDR2 YSYEKL. This CDR3 region has 15 residues. The V gene lost 0 bases and the J gene lost 1 base, with 10 bases spanning the gap. CDR3 amino acids: CASSQDQDISYEQYF. The CDR3 DNA follows: TGCGCCAGCAGCCAAGATCAGGACATATCCTACGAGCAGTACTTC.

The V gene is TRBV6-5, the J gene TRBJ1-1, with 7 positions matching TRBD1. This CDR3 is built from 14 residues. The J segment lost 0 bases and the V segment lost 6 bases, leaving 4 bases of the junction unmatched. Looked up from germline, CDR1 is MNHEY and CDR2 is SVGAGI. DNA for the CDR3: TGTGCCAGCAGCAGAACAGGGGTGAACACTGAAGCTTTCTTT. It is translated as CASSRTGVNTEAFF.

This clone was counted between two and nine times. The chain has TRBV15 and TRBJ1-4, with 8 bases lining up with TRBD1. Trimming cost V 4 bases and J 8 bases; bases outside gene matches: 6. The germline CDR1 and CDR2 sequences are LNHNV and YYDKDF (reference sequence). This CDR3 has 14 amino acids. The CDR3 DNA is TGTGCCACCAGCATCAGGGGGCAAGGAGAAAAACTGTTTTTT. As protein: CATSIRGQGEKLFF.

V and J are TRBV11-2 and TRBJ1-6; perhaps TRBD1 as D (5 bases). CDR3 size: 15 residues. Germline CDR1 and CDR2: SGHAT and FQNNGV. V was shortened by 3 bases and J by 8 bases, with 14 bases between the two germline ends. CDR3 DNA sequence: TGTGCCAGCAGCTTTACGGGGGATCCCGATTCACCCCTCCACTTT. It encodes CASSFTGDPDSPLHF.

V and J are TRBV9 and TRBJ1-4; 7 bases match TRBD1. Trimming removed 1 base from V and 7 bases from J; junction bases left unmatched: 7. Germline V gene data show CDR1 as SGDLS and CDR2 as YYNGEE. This CDR3 comprises 15 residues. In DNA, the CDR3 is TGTGCCAGCAGCGTAACAGGGGACGCCGCTGAAAAACTGTTTTTT. It codes for CASSVTGDAAEKLFF.

This clone was observed a handful of times. The V call is TRBV19, the J call TRBJ2-1, with D unclear. Germline V gene lookup returns CDR1 LNHDA and CDR2 SQIVND (reference sequence). This CDR3 is 16 amino acids long. V lost 5 bases to trimming and J lost 1 base, with 15 bases between them. The CDR3, as DNA: TGTGCCAGTAGTTTAGTCCTAGGTGGTTCCTACAATGAGCAGTTCTTC. This gives the protein CASSLVLGGSYNEQFF.

The V and J genes are TRBV19 and TRBJ1-2, with D perhaps TRBD1 (5 bases). CDR1 and CDR2 from the germline V gene are LNHDA and SQIVND (reference sequence). V was cut by 7 bases and J by 6 bases, with 12 bases left in between. This CDR3 has 12 amino acids. DNA of the CDR3: TGTGCCAGTAAAGGAGGGACGGATGGCTACACCTTC. Encoded protein: CASKGGTDGYTF.

J is TRBJ1-5 and V is TRBV18; perhaps TRBD1 as D (6 bases). The CDR3 spans 14 residues. V lost 6 bases to trimming and J lost 1 base, with 10 bases between them. CDR1 and CDR2 from the germline V gene are KGHSH and LQKENI. The CDR3 reads CASSPGTSNQPQHF. CDR3 nucleotide sequence: TGTGCCAGCTCGCCCGGGACAAGCAATCAGCCCCAGCATTTT.

The rearrangement links TRBV11-2 to TRBJ2-2, with 7 positions matching TRBD1. V dropped 1 base and J dropped 5; count of bases not matched to a gene: 4. The CDR3 covers 15 residues. Per germline, CDR1 SGHAT and CDR2 FQNNGV. In DNA form, the CDR3 reads TGTGCCAGCAGCTTAGTCCAGGGGGAGACCGGGGAGCTGTTTTTT. This gives the protein CASSLVQGETGELFF.